Listed here are 29 T cell receptor beta chains from one sample, sequenced in a study of blood T cell repertoires in COVID-19. The method was immunoSEQ multiplex PCR; TCRdb's version includes in-frame clones alone and lacks a portion of them. This table has about 73,000 clones, more than 70% appearing once. Sequenced: peripheral blood. All receptors derive from a man between 65 and 79 years old with COVID-19, enrolled during active disease.

The chain recombines TRBV5-1 with TRBJ2-1, with 7 nucleotides matching TRBD1. The CDR3 contains 16 residues. After removal of 3 bases from V and 4 bases from J, the junction contained 10 bases not matched to a gene. Germline V gene lookup returns CDR1 SGHRS and CDR2 YFSETQ. The CDR3 region has the DNA TGCGCCAGCAGCTCTCGACAGGGCGGTGGGTACAATGAGCAGTTCTTC. It specifies CASSSRQGGGYNEQFF.

Here the CDR3 DNA reads TGTGCCAGTCGGTCCCAGGGGCGATCTGGAAACACCATATATTTT. Protein product: CASRSQGRSGNTIYF. The chain links TRBV19 to TRBJ1-3; possible D gene TRBD1, 6 bases. Germline V gene sequence: CDR1 LNHDA, CDR2 SQIVND (reference sequence). V shed 8 bases and J shed 1 base, with 15 bases lying between them. The CDR3 length is 15 residues.

The chain employs TRBV9 and TRBJ2-1, with 9 bases matching TRBD2. CDR1 is SGDLS, CDR2 YYNGEE, per germline. Unmatched junction bases numbered 10, after V lost 0 bases and J lost 6 bases. The CDR3 contains 17 residues. The CDR3 loop is CASSVGALLAGINEQFF. The CDR3 DNA sequence: TGTGCCAGCAGCGTAGGGGCTTTGCTAGCGGGAATCAATGAGCAGTTCTTC. Full variable domain (remainder filled in from reference TRBV9 and TRBJ2-1): DSGVTQTPKHLITATGQRVTLRCSPRSGDLSVYWYQQSLDQGLQFLIQYYNGEERAKGNILERFSAQQFPDLHSELNLSSLELGDSALYFCASSVGALLAGINEQFFGPGTRLTVL.

The rearrangement joins TRBV28 to TRBJ2-7; 9 bases match TRBD1. Unmatched junction bases numbered 10, after V lost 5 bases and J lost 2 bases. From germline, CDR1 is MDHEN and CDR2 SYDVKM. The CDR3 length is 16 residues. The CDR3 spells CASSGNRDRVTYEQYF. The CDR3 region has the DNA TGTGCCAGCAGTGGGAACCGGGACAGGGTAACCTACGAGCAGTACTTC.

This chain joins TRBV28 and TRBJ2-3; 14 nucleotides match TRBD2. The germline gives CDR1 MDHEN, CDR2 SYDVKM. V shed 4 bases and J 0 bases; nucleotides not matched to a gene: 12. The CDR3 contains 20 residues. The CDR3 nucleotides are TGTGCCAGCAGTTCACCTTCCGGGACTAGCGGGAGAAGGAGCACAGATACGCAGTATTTT. Amino acid sequence: CASSSPSGTSGRRSTDTQYF.

The V gene is TRBV2, the J gene TRBJ2-3, with 9 bases lining up with TRBD2. The CDR3 spans 16 residues. V shed 2 bases, J shed 4 bases, and the junction held 7 bases outside the gene matches. Germline CDR1 and CDR2: SNHLY and FYNNEI. CDR3 sequence reads: CASSESASGIADTQYF. CDR3 DNA sequence: TGTGCCAGCAGTGAATCTGCTAGCGGGATCGCAGATACGCAGTATTTT. The whole variable domain, remainder taken from reference TRBV2 and TRBJ2-3, is EPEVTQTPSHQVTQMGQEVILRCVPISNHLYFYWYRQILGQKVEFLVSFYNNEISEKSEIFDDQFSVERPDGSNFTLKIRSTKLEDSAMYFCASSESASGIADTQYFGPGTRLTVL.

This clone was recorded once. V gene TRBV27 combines with J gene TRBJ1-4; the D gene is possibly TRBD1 (5 bases). Per the germline V gene, CDR1 is MNHEY and CDR2 is SMNVEV (reference sequence). The CDR3 length is 14 residues. Trimming cost V 6 bases and J 4 bases, with 12 bases left between them. Here the CDR3 DNA reads TGTGCCAGCAGCCCCCGGGGGATTAATGAAAAACTGTTTTTT. Translation: CASSPRGINEKLFF.

The CDR3 loop is CASSPRLGGYGNTIYF. CDR3 coding DNA: TGTGCCAGCAGCCCGCGACTCGGGGGGTACGGAAACACCATATATTTT. The chain joins TRBV7-9 to TRBJ1-3, with a tentative D call TRBD1 (5 bases). This CDR3 contains 16 residues. V lost 5 bases and J 4 bases, leaving 18 bases between the germline ends. CDR1 and CDR2 from the germline V gene are SEHNR and FQNEAQ (reference sequence).

J is TRBJ1-5 and V is TRBV7-9; TRBD1 agrees at 7 bases. The CDR3 has 14 amino acids. CDR1 and CDR2 from the germline V gene are SEHNR and FQNEAQ (reference sequence). The junction had 8 bases not matched to a gene; V was cut back by 5 bases and J by 7 bases. In nucleotides, the CDR3 is TGTGCCAGCAGCCCAGACAGGGTCCGGCAGCCCCAGCATTTT. The encoded protein is CASSPDRVRQPQHF.

The CDR3: CASSIASAVQETQYF. In DNA form, the CDR3 reads TGTGCCAGTAGTATTGCTAGCGCGGTACAAGAGACCCAGTACTTC. The rearrangement links TRBV19 to TRBJ2-5, with D maybe TRBD2 (6 bases). Trimming took 3 bases from V and 2 from J, leaving 13 bases between them. There are 15 residues in the CDR3. The germline V gene encodes CDR1 LNHDA and CDR2 SQIVND (reference sequence).

The chain recombines TRBV19 with TRBJ1-1, with D maybe TRBD1 (5 bases). The CDR3 has 13 residues. Trimming took off 10 bases at V and 1 base at J, with 13 bases between the two ends. Germline V gives CDR1 LNHDA, CDR2 SQIVND (reference sequence). The DNA for the CDR3 is TGTGCCACCTTATCGACAGCGAACACTGAAGCTTTCTTT. Translated, it gives CATLSTANTEAFF.

The genes are TRBV28 and TRBJ1-1; no clear D gene. The CDR3 spans 13 residues. Trimming took off 5 bases at V and 0 bases at J, with 7 bases between the two ends. The germline V gene encodes CDR1 MDHEN and CDR2 SYDVKM. The CDR3 reads CASSRDLNTEAFF. CDR3 nucleotides: TGTGCCAGCAGTCGCGACTTGAACACTGAAGCTTTCTTT. Variable domain in full (rest from reference TRBV28 and TRBJ1-1): DVKVTQSSRYLVKRTGEKVFLECVQDMDHENMFWYRQDPGLGLRLIYFSYDVKMKEKGDIPEGYSVSREKKERFSLILESASTNQTSMYLCASSRDLNTEAFFGQGTRLTVV.

The CDR3 loop is CASSTGQVVYEQYF. Written as DNA, the CDR3 is TGCGCCAGCAGCACCGGACAGGTGGTATACGAGCAGTACTTC. The V call is TRBV5-1, the J call TRBJ2-7; 7 bases align to TRBD1. V dropped 4 bases and J dropped 4; count of bases not matched to a gene: 8. CDR1 and CDR2 from the germline V gene are SGHRS and YFSETQ. This CDR3 comprises 14 residues.

This clone appeared once. The chain is built from TRBV28 and TRBJ2-3; D gene uncertain. There are 15 residues in the CDR3. Germline CDR1 MDHEN, CDR2 SYDVKM. V gave up 1 base and J gave up 6 bases, with 14 bases separating them. CDR3 region: CASSLYGGLLDTQYF. The CDR3 DNA reads as TGTGCCAGCAGTTTATATGGCGGTCTTTTGGATACGCAGTATTTT.

The V and J genes are TRBV12-3 or TRBV12-4 and TRBJ2-1, with a possible D match to TRBD1 (6 bases). The V end lost 5 bases, the J end lost 8 bases, and 13 bases lay between the germline ends. The CDR3 is made up of 13 amino acids. The DNA for the CDR3 is TGTGCCAGCAGTACCGACAGGTCCTATGAGCAGTTCTTC. Translating gives CASSTDRSYEQFF.

In DNA form, the CDR3 reads TGTGCCAGTAGCGACACCTGGAACACTGAAGCTTTCTTT. Encoded protein: CASSDTWNTEAFF. This chain joins TRBV19 and TRBJ1-1, with D uncertain. Germline V gene data show CDR1 as LNHDA and CDR2 as SQIVND (reference sequence). This CDR3 has 13 residues. The V and J ends lost 6 bases and 1 base respectively, with 9 bases between them.

The V call is TRBV5-1, the J call TRBJ1-1; 8 nucleotides align to TRBD1. Germline V gene lookup returns CDR1 SGHRS and CDR2 YFSETQ. The CDR3 is 17 amino acids. Losses at the gene ends were 5 bases for V and 4 bases for J; bases not matched to a gene: 16. Here the CDR3 DNA reads TGCGCCAGCAGGGGTGGAGGACAGGGAAGGTTGGGCACTGAAGCTTTCTTT. Protein: CASRGGGQGRLGTEAFF.

This chain uses TRBV5-1 with TRBJ2-2; 9 bases line up with TRBD1. The V and J ends lost 4 bases and 4 bases, in that order; junction bases with no gene match: 11. The CDR3 loop spans 17 amino acids. CDR1 is SGHRS and CDR2 is YFSETQ in the germline V gene. DNA for the CDR3: TGCGCCAGCAGCCAAGTTACAGGGGGCTGGGGCACCGGGGAGCTGTTTTTT. Protein: CASSQVTGGWGTGELFF.

V usage is TRBV11-2 and J usage is TRBJ2-7, with D possibly TRBD2 on 6 matching bases. The germline V and J ends were trimmed by 1 base and 2 bases, with 15 bases remaining between them. The CDR3 spans 16 residues. In germline, CDR1 is SGHAT, CDR2 FQNNGV. The chain's CDR3 is CASSLGGAGTAYEQYF. The CDR3 nucleotides read TGTGCCAGCAGCTTAGGAGGTGCGGGGACCGCCTACGAGCAGTACTTC.

The chain combines TRBV11-2 with TRBJ2-7; possible D gene TRBD1, 5 bases. Trimming cost V 5 bases and J 9 bases, with 14 bases left between them. Germline lookup yields CDR1 SGHAT and CDR2 FQNNGV. This CDR3 has 12 residues. The CDR3 DNA follows: TGTGCCAGCAGCCCGACAGACCCCGGGCAGTACTTC. Translated: CASSPTDPGQYF. Full variable domain (remainder filled in from reference TRBV11-2 and TRBJ2-7): EAGVAQSPRYKIIEKRQSVAFWCNPISGHATLYWYQQILGQGPKLLIQFQNNGVVDDSQLPKDRFSAERLKGVDSTLKIQPAKLEDSAVYLCASSPTDPGQYFGPGTRLTVT.

The chain carries TRBV6-1 and TRBJ2-2; 9 bases are a match to TRBD2. CDR3 size: 17 residues. With 2 bases clipped from V and 1 base from J, the junction kept 5 bases outside the gene matches. From germline, CDR1 is MNHNS and CDR2 SASEGT. In nucleotides, the CDR3 is TGTGCCAGCAGTGAACTAGCGGGAACGTGGAACACCGGGGAGCTGTTTTTT. Amino acid sequence: CASSELAGTWNTGELFF.

The chain has TRBV27 and TRBJ1-5, with D tentatively TRBD1 (6 bases). Trimming removed 5 bases from V and 3 bases from J, with 11 bases in between. CDR1 is MNHEY, CDR2 SMNVEV, per germline (reference sequence). The CDR3 is 14 amino acids. The CDR3 reads CASSLNRVNQPQHF. Written as DNA, the CDR3 is TGTGCCAGCAGTCTCAACAGGGTCAATCAGCCCCAGCATTTT.

This rearrangement joins TRBV6-5 to TRBJ1-5; 7 positions agree with TRBD1. The CDR3 is 13 residues long. Germline values: CDR1 MNHEY, CDR2 SVGAGI. Trimming at V came to 6 bases and at J to 5 bases, leaving 4 bases not matched to a gene. The CDR3 spells CASRQGVHQPQHF. DNA for the CDR3: TGTGCCAGCAGGCAGGGGGTCCATCAGCCCCAGCATTTT.

The V and J genes are TRBV7-6 and TRBJ1-6; D uncertain. The CDR3 runs 16 residues. The germline V gene encodes CDR1 SGHVS and CDR2 FNYEAQ. V lost 1 base and J lost 7, with 14 bases in between. The CDR3 here is CASSLVVKGVNSPLHF. The CDR3 nucleotides read TGTGCCAGCAGCTTAGTAGTAAAAGGAGTAAATTCACCCCTCCACTTT.

V and J are TRBV7-9 and TRBJ2-2, with a tentative D call TRBD2 (6 bases). CDR1 is SEHNR and CDR2 is FQNEAQ in the germline V gene (reference sequence). This CDR3 region has 15 residues. The ends were cut back, 3 bases at V and 4 bases at J, with 12 bases in the middle. The CDR3 DNA sequence: TGTGCCAGCAGCTTGTATGGGGGGAGCACCGGGGAGCTGTTTTTT. Amino acid sequence: CASSLYGGSTGELFF.

The rearrangement uses TRBV27 and TRBJ2-7, with TRBD1 as a possible D gene (6 bases). V was cut by 2 bases and J by 4 bases, with 12 bases left in between. The length of the CDR3 is 14 residues. Looked up from germline, CDR1 is MNHEY and CDR2 is SMNVEV (reference sequence). CDR3 sequence reads: CASSLMGAQYEQYF. The CDR3 DNA reads as TGTGCCAGCAGTTTAATGGGGGCCCAATACGAGCAGTACTTC.

The rearrangement links TRBV15 to TRBJ2-7, with 7 bases matching TRBD2. There are 16 residues in the CDR3. Germline loops: CDR1 LNHNV, CDR2 YYDKDF (reference sequence). Trimming removed 0 bases from V and 4 bases from J; junction bases left unmatched: 9. The CDR3 DNA reads TGTGCCACCAGCAGAGACAACTATGCGGGAGTTTACGAGCAGTACTTC. It translates to CATSRDNYAGVYEQYF. The entire variable domain, with the rest obtained from reference TRBV15 and TRBJ2-7, is as follows: DAMVIQNPRYQVTQFGKPVTLSCSQTLNHNVMYWYQQKSSQAPKLLFHYYDKDFNNEADTPDNFQSRRPNTSFCFLDIRSPGLGDTAMYLCATSRDNYAGVYEQYFGPGTRLTVT.

This rearrangement joins TRBV5-4 to TRBJ2-7; maybe TRBD1 (6 bases). V dropped 4 bases and J dropped 1 base, with 12 bases sitting between them. Germline assignment: CDR1 SGHNT and CDR2 YYREEE (reference sequence). The CDR3 has 14 amino acids. This CDR3 reads CASSPRTASYEQYF. DNA of the CDR3: TGTGCCAGCAGCCCGCGGACAGCGTCCTACGAGCAGTACTTC.

This chain uses TRBV28 with TRBJ1-4; D is ambiguous. The CDR3 runs 16 residues. Germline V CDR1 and CDR2: MDHEN, SYDVKM. Trimming stripped 8 bases from V and 1 base from J, with 17 bases between. In DNA form, the CDR3 reads TGTGCCAGCGGCACAGACATCCTAAGAACTAATGAAAAACTGTTTTTT. Translating it yields CASGTDILRTNEKLFF.